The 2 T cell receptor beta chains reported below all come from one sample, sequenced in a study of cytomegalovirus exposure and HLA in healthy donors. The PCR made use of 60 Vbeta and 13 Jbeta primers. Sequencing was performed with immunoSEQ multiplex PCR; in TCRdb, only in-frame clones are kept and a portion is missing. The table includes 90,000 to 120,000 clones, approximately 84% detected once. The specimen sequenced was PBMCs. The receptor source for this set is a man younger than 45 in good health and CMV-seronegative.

Here the CDR3 DNA reads TGTGCCAGCAGAAGGACCCGGGGTCGGGAGACCCAGTACTTC. It translates to CASRRTRGRETQYF. The gene calls are TRBV6-5 and TRBJ2-5, with TRBD2 as a possible D gene (5 bases). Germline lookup yields CDR1 MNHEY and CDR2 SVGAGI. The V end was cut by 6 bases, the J end by 5 bases, with 16 bases between. This CDR3 has 14 amino acids.

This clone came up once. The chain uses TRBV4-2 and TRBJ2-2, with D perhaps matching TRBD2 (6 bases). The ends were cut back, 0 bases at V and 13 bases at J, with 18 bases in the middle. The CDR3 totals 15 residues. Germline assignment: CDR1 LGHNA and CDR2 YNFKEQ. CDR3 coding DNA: TGTGCCAGCAGCCAAGATACGGGACTCCCCAATTTGCTGTTTTTT. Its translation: CASSQDTGLPNLLFF.